Listed here is a single T cell receptor beta chain. What it binds is unknown. V lost 6 bases to trimming and J lost 5 bases, with 19 bases between them. This CDR3 has 15 residues. The data were taken from a study of T cell repertoires in cytomegalovirus infection. One entry per CDR3 protein results from TCRdb running MiXCR on the reads. Among about 770,000 distinct CDR3 sequences, 25% to 35% were seen once, and the ten largest hold 13%. Sequencing was performed on cultured CD8+ T cells from PBMCs, taken from culture after CMV antigen stimulation. The receptor was derived from a human donor in good health (CMV status not recorded). Some clones in this sample may be carry-over from other donors' samples. The V gene is TRBV12-3 or TRBV12-4, the J gene TRBJ1-1; possible D gene TRBD1, 5 bases. DNA for the CDR3: TGTGCCAGCAGCACACCAGACAGCGCGGAAACTGAAGCTTTCTTT. Amino acid sequence: CASSTPDSAETEAFF.